Listed here is a single T cell receptor (beta chain). This clonotype was seen at least ten times. This receptor's antigen is unknown. Nothing much larger sits one base from this clone, and base qualities are not available. Libraries were built with multiplex PCR. The run used an Illumina HiSeq 4000. iRepertoire HTBI primers and Arm-PCR amplification of CDR3 regions were used to construct TCR beta libraries. PCR products were gel purified before sequencing. The authors' analysis ran thus. Gene usage analysis of CDR3 amino acid clonotypes used the roughly 62 TRBV and 14 TRBJ segments found across samples. Filtered high-quality paired reads were merged into contigs using COPE and FqMerger. BLAST was used to align contigs to the IMGT TRBV, TRBD and TRBJ reference genes, and CDR3 was defined following IMGT. Clonotypes above 0.1% frequency were classified as highly expanded clones. Shannon entropy was used to measure repertoire diversity, and the Gini coefficient was used to measure V-J evenness. A clonotype found in more than one individual was treated as public. The public reads were reanalyzed by TCRdb: fastp trimming at Q25, MiXCR alignment, in-frame beta chains only. Every entry covers one CDR3 protein and lists the most common genes and DNA from its rows. The authors' filters were not applied to this entry. The sample records hundreds of thousands of distinct CDR3 sequences, less than 20% of which are singletons. The top ten hold 22% of the sample.

From the germline V gene, CDR1 is MDHEN and CDR2 is SYDVKM. V loses 5 bases, J loses 0 bases, and the germline ends lie 9 bases apart. Spanning cysteine to phenylalanine, the CDR3 consists of 14 amino acids. Only CDR3 DNA is held: 42 bases, read in frame from base 1. The time point label for this specimen denotes: newly diagnosed GD, antithyroid drugs for less than 3 months. For both TCR sequencing and RNA sequencing, RNA was extracted from PBMCs in TRIzol. Graves' disease was diagnosed according to American Thyroid Association guidelines. Patients for the study were recruited at an endocrinology department in Xi'an, China. Each patient gave 7.5 to 10 milliliters of peripheral blood, collected in an EDTA anticoagulant tube. Ficoll Paque Plus density gradient separation was used to isolate PBMCs, and no further T cell sorting was performed. An Agilent 2100 Bioanalyzer and agarose gel were used to check RNA quality, while a NanoDrop 2000 measured RNA concentration.

The sample comes from a study of regulatory T cells in long-lasting Graves disease (dated by TCRdb to the early 2020s). Some background on the complete study: In the newly diagnosed Graves' disease group, patients had been taking antithyroid drugs for less than 3 months. Peripheral blood TCR sequencing and RNA sequencing compared persistent Graves' disease patients with newly diagnosed Graves' disease patients. The study took place in China and was registered as a clinical trial. A total of around 35 samples underwent TCR sequencing, from about 13 patients with persistent Graves' disease and approximately 20 patients with newly diagnosed Graves' disease. The investigation overall reported the following: Patients with persistent disease shared more public clonotypes (approximately 2,500) than newly diagnosed patients did (roughly 970). Only the TCR beta chain was sequenced and analyzed. Peripheral blood alone was examined, since thyroid tissue, which constituted the primary lesion, could not be accessed. Compared with newly diagnosed patients, persistent Graves' disease patients had lower TCR Shannon entropy and fewer highly expanded clones, which suggests clonal expansion. The small sample size was acknowledged by the authors as a limitation that may reduce accuracy. Preferential use of TRBV28, TRBJ1-2 and TRBJ2-5 was observed in persistent disease, whereas TRBV20-1 and TRBJ2-1 were favored in newly diagnosed disease.

The specimen comprised peripheral blood mononuclear cells (PBMCs), sampled at new diagnosis, from a patient treated with antithyroid drugs. The chain is made from TRBV28 and TRBJ2-3; the D segment could be TRBD1, given 5 matching bases. The TCR was taken from a female donor with Graves disease. The bases are TGTGCCAGCAGTCCGACAGCCAGCACAGATACGCAGTATTTT. It is translated as CASSPTASTDTQYF.